The rows below give T cell receptor beta chains drawn from one sample of a study of CD8 T cells in Susac syndrome. TCRdb fed the immunoSEQ multiplex PCR reads into MiXCR, producing one record per CDR3 protein. There are tens of thousands of distinct CDR3 sequences in the sample; 85% to 95% occur only once, and 0.46% lies in the top ten. Sequencing used CD8+ T cells from PBMCs. These receptors were taken from a human donor with Susac syndrome. Each CDR3 is given with its conserved first and last residue. Each record gives: clone size, V gene, J gene, D gene, CDR3 DNA, CDR3 protein. A D gene is named only where the DNA matches it firmly. Where a row states a size, it is once, few, many or the class of an expanded clone; other rows omit it.

size: NA
V: TRBV20-1
J: TRBJ2-7
D: NA
DNA: TGCAGTGCCAAGACCGGGACCTCCTACGAGCAGTACTTC
CDR3: CSAKTGTSYEQYF

size: NA
V: TRBV2
J: TRBJ2-1
D: NA
DNA: TGTGCCAGCAGTGACTCAGGACTGAGCAATGAGCAGTTCTTC
CDR3: CASSDSGLSNEQFF

size: once
V: TRBV20-1
J: TRBJ2-7
D: TRBD2
DNA: TGCAGTGCTAGAGATATAGCGGGAGGTCTCTACGAGCAGTACTTC
CDR3: CSARDIAGGLYEQYF

size: NA
V: TRBV20-1
J: TRBJ1-2
D: NA
DNA: TGCAGTGCTAACGAGGACTGGGGCTATGGCTACACCTTC
CDR3: CSANEDWGYGYTF

size: NA
V: TRBV4-1
J: TRBJ1-1
D: NA
DNA: TGCGCCAGCAGCCAAGATCCTTATCCAGGGATGAACACTGAAGCTTTCTTT
CDR3: CASSQDPYPGMNTEAFF

size: NA
V: TRBV25-1
J: TRBJ2-7
D: NA
DNA: TGTGCCAGCAGTGAATTGACCTACGAGCAGTACTTC
CDR3: CASSELTYEQYF

size: NA
V: TRBV5-1
J: TRBJ2-7
D: NA
DNA: TGCGCCAGCAGCCCGTGGTGGACCGGCATGGACGAGCAGTACTTC
CDR3: CASSPWWTGMDEQYF

size: NA
V: TRBV7-9
J: TRBJ2-4
D: NA
DNA: TGTGCCAGCAGCTTAGTGGAGGGGGCGCAGGACATTCAGTACTTC
CDR3: CASSLVEGAQDIQYF

size: NA
V: TRBV6-5
J: TRBJ2-2
D: NA
DNA: TGTGCCAGCAGTTACTCGATACAGGGCGCCGGGGAGCTGTTTTTT
CDR3: CASSYSIQGAGELFF

size: NA
V: TRBV20-1
J: TRBJ1-5
D: TRBD1
DNA: TGCAGTGCGAGACAGGGAATTCAGCCCCAGCATTTT
CDR3: CSARQGIQPQHF

size: NA
V: TRBV5-6
J: TRBJ1-1
D: TRBD1
DNA: TGTGCCAGCAACAGGGGCCTCGGCATGAACACTGAAGCTTTCTTT
CDR3: CASNRGLGMNTEAFF

size: NA
V: TRBV20-1
J: TRBJ2-7
D: TRBD1
DNA: TGCAGTGCTAGAGATCGGACAGGCCCAGGCGAGCAGTACTTC
CDR3: CSARDRTGPGEQYF

size: NA
V: TRBV5-6
J: TRBJ1-5
D: NA
DNA: TGTGCCAGCAGCTTTGGGACACTAAATCAGCCCCAGCATTTT
CDR3: CASSFGTLNQPQHF

size: NA
V: TRBV3-1
J: TRBJ1-1
D: NA
DNA: TGTGCCAGCAGCGGAGGGGGGATTGGAGCTTTCTTT
CDR3: CASSGGGIGAFF

size: NA
V: TRBV28
J: TRBJ2-2
D: TRBD2
DNA: TGTGCCAGCAAGGGACTAGCGGGAGCGGTCGGGGAGCTGTTTTTT
CDR3: CASKGLAGAVGELFF

size: NA
V: TRBV27
J: TRBJ1-5
D: NA
DNA: TGTGCCAGCAGTCTAGATTGGGGAGCCTTTCAGCATTTT
CDR3: CASSLDWGAFQHF

size: NA
V: TRBV18
J: TRBJ2-5
D: NA
DNA: TGTGCCAGCTCACCGCCGTTCACCCAAGAGACCCAGTACTTC
CDR3: CASSPPFTQETQYF

size: NA
V: TRBV9
J: TRBJ2-6
D: NA
DNA: TGTGCCAGCAGCCTTGGCCCTGGGGCCAACGTCCTGACTTTC
CDR3: CASSLGPGANVLTF

size: NA
V: TRBV14
J: TRBJ2-1
D: TRBD2
DNA: TGTGCCAGCAGCCTTAGCGGGAGAAGGGGCGATGAGCAGTTCTTC
CDR3: CASSLSGRRGDEQFF

size: NA
V: TRBV20-1
J: TRBJ1-2
D: TRBD1
DNA: TGCAGTGCTAGAACAGGGGGCGACTCGAATGGCTACACCTTC
CDR3: CSARTGGDSNGYTF

size: NA
V: TRBV5-4
J: TRBJ2-2
D: NA
DNA: TGTGCCAGCAGCTTCCTTCTAGGGGACGGTAACACCGGGGAGCTGTTTTTT
CDR3: CASSFLLGDGNTGELFF

size: NA
V: TRBV7-2
J: TRBJ2-1
D: TRBD2
DNA: TGTGCCAGCAGCTTAGCAGTTCGACTAGCGGACAGCTCCTACAATGAGCAGTTCTTC
CDR3: CASSLAVRLADSSYNEQFF

size: NA
V: TRBV24-1
J: TRBJ2-5
D: NA
DNA: TGTGCCACCAGTGAGAACCGGGACCAAGAGACCCAGTACTTC
CDR3: CATSENRDQETQYF

size: NA
V: TRBV28
J: TRBJ2-7
D: NA
DNA: TGTGCCAGCAATGGACCCCAGCAGGGTTACGAGCAGTACTTC
CDR3: CASNGPQQGYEQYF

size: NA
V: TRBV29-1
J: TRBJ2-7
D: NA
DNA: TGCAGCATACGCCGGGACGGACCCTACGAGCAGTACTTC
CDR3: CSIRRDGPYEQYF

size: once
V: TRBV30
J: TRBJ2-2
D: NA
DNA: TGTGCCTGGACTAACACCGGGGAGCTGTTTTTT
CDR3: CAWTNTGELFF

size: NA
V: TRBV28
J: TRBJ1-5
D: NA
DNA: TGTGCCAGCAGTTCCGATAGCAATCAGCCCCAGCATTTT
CDR3: CASSSDSNQPQHF

size: NA
V: TRBV5-1
J: TRBJ2-1
D: TRBD2
DNA: TGCGCCAGCAGCTTGGCCGGGCTAGCGGGAGGCGGTGAGCAGTTCTTC
CDR3: CASSLAGLAGGGEQFF

size: NA
V: TRBV4-2
J: TRBJ2-1
D: NA
DNA: TGTGCCAGCAGCCAAGCCCTCCCTAATGAGCAGTTCTTC
CDR3: CASSQALPNEQFF

size: once
V: TRBV5-1
J: TRBJ2-2
D: NA
DNA: TGCGCCAGCAGATTCAACACCGGGGAGCTGTTTTTT
CDR3: CASRFNTGELFF

size: NA
V: TRBV4-1
J: TRBJ2-7
D: NA
DNA: TGCGCCAGCAGCCCCCCGGGGCCCGAGCAGTACTTC
CDR3: CASSPPGPEQYF

size: once
V: TRBV4-3
J: TRBJ2-1
D: TRBD2
DNA: TGCGCCAGCAGCCAAGATGAGCGGGAAAATGAGCAGTTCTTC
CDR3: CASSQDERENEQFF

size: NA
V: TRBV29-1
J: TRBJ1-2
D: NA
DNA: TGCAGCGTCCCATCAGGGATCTATGGCTACACCTTC
CDR3: CSVPSGIYGYTF

size: NA
V: TRBV10-3
J: TRBJ2-5
D: NA
DNA: TGTGCCATCAGTGGGGACATCCAAGAGACCCAGTACTTC
CDR3: CAISGDIQETQYF

size: NA
V: TRBV29-1
J: TRBJ2-1
D: TRBD2
DNA: TGCAGCGTTGGAGGCGGGAGGTACAATGAGCAGTTCTTC
CDR3: CSVGGGRYNEQFF

size: NA
V: TRBV20-1
J: TRBJ1-5
D: NA
DNA: TGCAGTGCTAAGAGGACAGATAGCAATCAGCCCCAGCATTTT
CDR3: CSAKRTDSNQPQHF

size: NA
V: TRBV12-5
J: TRBJ1-5
D: NA
DNA: TGTGCTAGTGGTTTGGTTTTCAATCAGCCCCAGCATTTT
CDR3: CASGLVFNQPQHF

size: NA
V: TRBV5-1
J: TRBJ2-7
D: TRBD2
DNA: TGCGCCAGCAGCACTGGACTAGCGGGAGTCGAGCAGTACTTC
CDR3: CASSTGLAGVEQYF

size: once
V: TRBV20-1
J: TRBJ2-7
D: NA
DNA: TGCAGTGCTAGAGATTGGCGGGAAGGCTACGAGCAGTACTTC
CDR3: CSARDWREGYEQYF

size: NA
V: TRBV4-1
J: TRBJ2-1
D: NA
DNA: TGCGCCAGCAGCCAAGAGGGTAAGGGCAATGAGCAGTTCTTC
CDR3: CASSQEGKGNEQFF

size: NA
V: TRBV25-1
J: TRBJ2-5
D: NA
DNA: TGTGCCAGCACCGACCAAGAGACCCAGTACTTC
CDR3: CASTDQETQYF

size: NA
V: TRBV5-1
J: TRBJ2-7
D: TRBD2
DNA: TGCGCCAGCAGCTTGGCTAGCGGCCCCTACGAGCAGTACTTC
CDR3: CASSLASGPYEQYF

size: NA
V: TRBV5-4
J: TRBJ2-5
D: NA
DNA: TGTGCCAGCAGCTTTATCGGGACATACCAAGAGACCCAGTACTTC
CDR3: CASSFIGTYQETQYF

size: NA
V: TRBV19
J: TRBJ2-3
D: NA
DNA: TGTGCCAGTAGTATGTCTCTGACAGATACGCAGTATTTT
CDR3: CASSMSLTDTQYF

size: NA
V: TRBV27
J: TRBJ1-2
D: NA
DNA: TGTGCCAGCAGTCTATCTAGGGGGGGCCTGAATGGCTACACCTTC
CDR3: CASSLSRGGLNGYTF

size: NA
V: TRBV6-2/TRBV6-3
J: TRBJ1-2
D: NA
DNA: TGTGCCAGCAGTCCAGGGTATGGCTACACCTTC
CDR3: CASSPGYGYTF

size: NA
V: TRBV5-6
J: TRBJ2-5
D: NA
DNA: TGTGCCAGCAGCCTTCTAGGGGCAGTCCAAGAGACCCAGTACTTC
CDR3: CASSLLGAVQETQYF

size: NA
V: TRBV7-9
J: TRBJ2-5
D: NA
DNA: TGTGCCAGCAGCTTTGAGCTGGAGACCCAGTACTTC
CDR3: CASSFELETQYF

size: NA
V: TRBV20-1
J: TRBJ2-7
D: TRBD2
DNA: TGCAGTGCTAGAGAAAGAGAGGCTAGCGGTATTCTAGAGCAGTACTTC
CDR3: CSAREREASGILEQYF

size: NA
V: TRBV12-3/TRBV12-4
J: TRBJ1-5
D: NA
DNA: TGTGCCAGCAGTGCCCACCGGGTCCAGGGGCAGCCCCAGCATTTT
CDR3: CASSAHRVQGQPQHF

size: NA
V: TRBV20-1
J: TRBJ2-7
D: TRBD2
DNA: TGCAGTGCTCCTACTAGCGGGAGCTCCTACGAGCAGTACTTC
CDR3: CSAPTSGSSYEQYF

size: NA
V: TRBV20-1
J: TRBJ1-2
D: NA
DNA: TGCAGTTCACTAGAAGAAACGGTGGACTATGGCTACACCTTC
CDR3: CSSLEETVDYGYTF

size: NA
V: TRBV7-9
J: TRBJ2-5
D: NA
DNA: TGTGCCAGCAGCCCAACAGAGACCCAGTACTTC
CDR3: CASSPTETQYF

size: NA
V: TRBV4-1
J: TRBJ2-5
D: TRBD1
DNA: TGCGCCAGCAGCCAAGACCACAGGGGTGATGGAGAGACCCAGTACTTC
CDR3: CASSQDHRGDGETQYF

size: NA
V: TRBV6-5
J: TRBJ2-7
D: TRBD2
DNA: TGTGCCAGACCCTTAGGACTAGCGACGAACGAGCAGTACTTC
CDR3: CARPLGLATNEQYF

size: NA
V: TRBV4-1
J: TRBJ2-1
D: TRBD2
DNA: TGCGCCAGCAGCACCCGGACTAGCGGTGGTGAGCAGTTCTTC
CDR3: CASSTRTSGGEQFF

size: NA
V: TRBV5-1
J: TRBJ2-7
D: NA
DNA: TGCGCCAGCACCCCAGGAGAGTCCTACGAGCAGTACTTC
CDR3: CASTPGESYEQYF

size: once
V: TRBV18
J: TRBJ2-7
D: NA
DNA: TGTGCCAGCTCACCGTCGGACAGTGCCTACGAGCAGTACTTC
CDR3: CASSPSDSAYEQYF

size: once
V: TRBV29-1
J: TRBJ2-6
D: TRBD1
DNA: TGCAGCGTTGAGGGGACAGGGGTCGGCTCTGGGGCCAACGTCCTGACTTTC
CDR3: CSVEGTGVGSGANVLTF

size: few
V: TRBV30
J: TRBJ2-7
D: TRBD1
DNA: TGTGCCTGGAGTTCCCTCGTGAGACAGGGGGCGGCCTACGAGCAGTACTTC
CDR3: CAWSSLVRQGAAYEQYF